The present T cell receptor (beta chain) was sequenced within a study of radiation and T cells in renal cell carcinoma. Study-level points and caveats: From baseline, blood top tumor clonotypes peaked at 2 weeks post-radiation.

CDR3 length equals 15 residues. Looked up from germline, CDR1 is LNHDA and CDR2 is SQIVND (reference sequence). Trimming at V came to 3 bases and at J to 8 bases, leaving 10 bases not matched to a gene. As for this clone: Its antigen is as yet unknown.

This sample's time point: blood 4 weeks post-SBRT, at nephrectomy. Treatment reported: 15 Gy SBRT to primary tumor, nephrectomy 4 weeks later. The patient's renal cell carcinoma had clear cell pathology. Clones were read by immunoSEQ multiplex PCR, and TCRdb kept only the in-frame ones, dropping some. The sample holds roughly 160,000 clones, about 85% seen once. J is TRBJ1-5 and V is TRBV19; 7 bases match TRBD1. The sample in question was blood, obtained from a patient whose treatment included radiotherapy and nephrectomy. This receptor was identified in a woman in her fifties or sixties with renal cell carcinoma. In nucleotides, the CDR3 is TGTGCCAGTAGTATTGGGACAGCCCATTGGGAGCCCCAGCATTTT. This codes for CASSIGTAHWEPQHF.